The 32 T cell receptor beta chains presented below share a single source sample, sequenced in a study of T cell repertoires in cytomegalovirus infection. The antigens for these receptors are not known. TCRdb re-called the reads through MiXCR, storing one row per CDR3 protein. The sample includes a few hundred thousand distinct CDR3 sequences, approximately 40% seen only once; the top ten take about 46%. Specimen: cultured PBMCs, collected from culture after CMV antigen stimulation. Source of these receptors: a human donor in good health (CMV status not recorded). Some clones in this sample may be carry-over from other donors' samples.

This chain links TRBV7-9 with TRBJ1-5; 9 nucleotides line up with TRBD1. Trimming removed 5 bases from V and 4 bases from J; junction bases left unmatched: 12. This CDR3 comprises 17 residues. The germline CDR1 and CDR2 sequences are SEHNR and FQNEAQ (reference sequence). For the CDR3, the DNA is TGTGCCAGCAGCGGCCCCCCGACAGGGGGGGCGAATCAGCCCCAGCATTTT. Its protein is CASSGPPTGGANQPQHF.

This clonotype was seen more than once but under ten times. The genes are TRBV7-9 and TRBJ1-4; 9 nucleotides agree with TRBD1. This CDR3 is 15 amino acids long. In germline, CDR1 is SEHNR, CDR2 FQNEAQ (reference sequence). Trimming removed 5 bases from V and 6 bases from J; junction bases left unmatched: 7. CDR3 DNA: TGTGCCAGCAGCGAAACAGGGGGCTTATATGAAAAACTGTTTTTT. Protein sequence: CASSETGGLYEKLFF.

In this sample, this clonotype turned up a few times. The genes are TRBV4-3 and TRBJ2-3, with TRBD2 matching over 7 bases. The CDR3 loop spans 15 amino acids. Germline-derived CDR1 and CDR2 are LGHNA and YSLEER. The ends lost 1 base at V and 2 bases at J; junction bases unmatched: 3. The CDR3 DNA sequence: TGCGCCAGCAGCCAAGGGCGGGACTACACAGATACGCAGTATTTT. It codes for CASSQGRDYTDTQYF.

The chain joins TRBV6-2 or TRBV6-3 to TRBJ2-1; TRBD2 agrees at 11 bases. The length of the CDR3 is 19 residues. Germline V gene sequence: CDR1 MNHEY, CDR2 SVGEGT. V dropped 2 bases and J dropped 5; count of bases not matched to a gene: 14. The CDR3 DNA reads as TGTGCCAGCAGTTACGCGACTAGCGGGAAAATTACGGTAGACAATGAGCAGTTCTTC. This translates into CASSYATSGKITVDNEQFF.

CDR3 amino acids: CASRRGGNNVLTF. For the CDR3, the DNA is TGTGCCAGCAGACGAGGGGGTAATAACGTCCTGACTTTC. V usage is TRBV7-2 and J usage is TRBJ2-6; possible D gene TRBD1, 6 bases. CDR1 and CDR2 (germline): SGHTA, FQGNSA. The CDR3 length is 13 residues. Trimming took 6 bases from V and 10 from J, leaving 13 bases between them.

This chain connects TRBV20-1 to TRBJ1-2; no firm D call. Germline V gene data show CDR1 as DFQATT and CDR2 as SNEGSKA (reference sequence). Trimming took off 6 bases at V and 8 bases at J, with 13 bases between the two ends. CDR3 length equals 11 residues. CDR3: CSAIRRFGYTF. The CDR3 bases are TGCAGTGCCATACGGAGGTTCGGCTACACCTTC.

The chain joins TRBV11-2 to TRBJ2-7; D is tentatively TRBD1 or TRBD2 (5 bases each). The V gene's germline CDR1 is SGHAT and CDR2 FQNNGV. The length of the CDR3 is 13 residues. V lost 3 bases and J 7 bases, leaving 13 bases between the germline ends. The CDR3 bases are TGTGCCAGCAGCTTCCAGGGAGAGGGGGAGCAGTACTTC. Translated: CASSFQGEGEQYF.

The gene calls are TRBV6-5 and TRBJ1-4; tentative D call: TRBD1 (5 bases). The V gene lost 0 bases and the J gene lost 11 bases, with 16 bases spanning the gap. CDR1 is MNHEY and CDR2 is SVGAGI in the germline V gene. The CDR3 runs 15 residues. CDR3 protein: CASSYSPGGVEKLFF. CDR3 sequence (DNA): TGTGCCAGCAGTTACTCTCCTGGAGGGGTGGAGAAACTGTTTTTT.

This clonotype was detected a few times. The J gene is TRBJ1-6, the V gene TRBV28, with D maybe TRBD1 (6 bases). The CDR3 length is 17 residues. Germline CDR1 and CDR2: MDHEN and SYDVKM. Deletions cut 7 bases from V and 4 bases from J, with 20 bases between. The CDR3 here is CASTTGGGGVYNSPLHF. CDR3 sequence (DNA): TGTGCCAGCACTACGGGGGGCGGGGGCGTTTATAATTCACCCCTCCACTTT.

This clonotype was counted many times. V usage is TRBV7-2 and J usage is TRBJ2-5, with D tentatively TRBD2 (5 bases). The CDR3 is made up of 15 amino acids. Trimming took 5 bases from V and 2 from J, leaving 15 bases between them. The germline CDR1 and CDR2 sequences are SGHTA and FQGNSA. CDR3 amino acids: CASSLPRGWQETQYF. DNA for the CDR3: TGTGCCAGCAGCCTTCCCCGGGGATGGCAAGAGACCCAGTACTTC.

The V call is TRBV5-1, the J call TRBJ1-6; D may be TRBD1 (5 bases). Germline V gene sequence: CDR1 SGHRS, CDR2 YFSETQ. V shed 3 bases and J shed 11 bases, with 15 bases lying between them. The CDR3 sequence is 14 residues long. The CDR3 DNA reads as TGCGCCAGCAGCTCCGGGACGGCGCTGACACCCCTCCACTTT. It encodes CASSSGTALTPLHF.

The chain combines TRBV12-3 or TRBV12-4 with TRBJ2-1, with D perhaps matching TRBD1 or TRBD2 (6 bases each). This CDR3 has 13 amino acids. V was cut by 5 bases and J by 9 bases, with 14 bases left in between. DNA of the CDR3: TGTGCCAGCAGTGGCCCGGGGGCGGGTGAGCAGTTCTTC. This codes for CASSGPGAGEQFF.

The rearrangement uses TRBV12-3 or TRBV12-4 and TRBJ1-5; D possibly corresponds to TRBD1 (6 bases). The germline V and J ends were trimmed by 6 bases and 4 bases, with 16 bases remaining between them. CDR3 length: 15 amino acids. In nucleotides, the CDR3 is TGTGCCAGCAGCTATTTTGGGGGCTCGAATCAGCCCCAGCATTTT. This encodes CASSYFGGSNQPQHF.

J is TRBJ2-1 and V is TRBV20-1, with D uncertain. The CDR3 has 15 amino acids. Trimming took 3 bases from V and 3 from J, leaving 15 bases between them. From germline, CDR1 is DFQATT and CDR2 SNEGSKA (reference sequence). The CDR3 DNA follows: TGCAGTGCTAGTGGCAATCTGGGATTCTACAATGAGCAGTTCTTC. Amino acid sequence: CSASGNLGFYNEQFF.

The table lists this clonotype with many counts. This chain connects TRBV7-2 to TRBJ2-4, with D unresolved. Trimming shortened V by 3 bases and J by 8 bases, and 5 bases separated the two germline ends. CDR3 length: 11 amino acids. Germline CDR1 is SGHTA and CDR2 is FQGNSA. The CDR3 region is CASSFSDIQYF. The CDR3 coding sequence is TGTGCCAGCAGCTTTTCGGACATTCAGTACTTC.

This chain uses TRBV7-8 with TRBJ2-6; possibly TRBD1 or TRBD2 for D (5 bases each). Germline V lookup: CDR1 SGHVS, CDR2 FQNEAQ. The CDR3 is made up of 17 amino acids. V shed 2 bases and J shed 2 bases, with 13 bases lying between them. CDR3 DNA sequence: TGTGCCAGCAGCTTATGGGGGTCCGGGCCTGGGGCCAACGTCCTGACTTTC. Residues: CASSLWGSGPGANVLTF.

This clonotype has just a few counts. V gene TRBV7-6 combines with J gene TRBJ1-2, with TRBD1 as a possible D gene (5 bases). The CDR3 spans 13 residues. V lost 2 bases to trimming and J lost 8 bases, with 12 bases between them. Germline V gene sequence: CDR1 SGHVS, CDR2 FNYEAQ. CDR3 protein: CASSLLGEGGYTF. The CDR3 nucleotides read TGTGCCAGCAGCTTATTAGGGGAAGGCGGCTACACCTTC.

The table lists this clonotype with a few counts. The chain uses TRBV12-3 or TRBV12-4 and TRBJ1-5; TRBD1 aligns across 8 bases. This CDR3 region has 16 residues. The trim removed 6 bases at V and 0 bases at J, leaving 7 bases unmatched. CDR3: CASRYGQGYSNQPQHF. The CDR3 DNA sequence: TGTGCCAGCAGGTACGGACAGGGCTATAGCAATCAGCCCCAGCATTTT.

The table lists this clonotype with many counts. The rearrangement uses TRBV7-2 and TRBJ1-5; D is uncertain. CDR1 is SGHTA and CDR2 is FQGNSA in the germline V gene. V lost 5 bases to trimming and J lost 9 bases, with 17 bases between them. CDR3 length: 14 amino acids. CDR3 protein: CASSIEGGRAPQHF. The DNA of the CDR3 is TGTGCCAGCAGCATCGAGGGCGGCCGAGCGCCCCAGCATTTT.

CDR3 nucleotide sequence: TGTGCCATCAGTGAGTCGAGGGTAGCCGAAAAACTGTTTTTT. Translating it yields CAISESRVAEKLFF. This rearrangement joins TRBV10-3 to TRBJ1-4, with D unclear. Germline lookup yields CDR1 ENHRY and CDR2 SYGVKD. Trimming shortened V by 0 bases and J by 8 bases, and 10 bases separated the two germline ends. The CDR3 is 14 residues long.

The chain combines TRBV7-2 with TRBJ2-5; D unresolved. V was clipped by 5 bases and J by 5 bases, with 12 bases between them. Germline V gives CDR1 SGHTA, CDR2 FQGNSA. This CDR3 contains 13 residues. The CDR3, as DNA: TGTGCCAGCAGCCGCGACATGTTGGAGACCCAGTACTTC. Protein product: CASSRDMLETQYF. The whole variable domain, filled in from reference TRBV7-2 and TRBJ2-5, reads GAGVSQSPSNKVTEKGKDVELRCDPISGHTALYWYRQSLGQGLEFLIYFQGNSAPDKSGLPSDRFSAERTGGSVSTLTIQRTQQEDSAVYLCASSRDMLETQYFGPGTRLLVL.

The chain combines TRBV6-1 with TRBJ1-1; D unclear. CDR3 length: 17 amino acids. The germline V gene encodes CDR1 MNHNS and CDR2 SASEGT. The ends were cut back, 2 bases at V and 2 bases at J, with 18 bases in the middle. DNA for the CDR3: TGTGCCAGCAGTGAATATCTTAACGCAGCAGCTAACACTGAAGCTTTCTTT. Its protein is CASSEYLNAAANTEAFF.

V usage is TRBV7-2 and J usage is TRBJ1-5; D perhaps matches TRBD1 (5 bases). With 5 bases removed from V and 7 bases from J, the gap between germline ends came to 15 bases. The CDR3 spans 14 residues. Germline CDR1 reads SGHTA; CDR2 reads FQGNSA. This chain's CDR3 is CASSTGTRDQPQHF. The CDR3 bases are TGTGCCAGCAGCACCGGGACCAGGGACCAGCCCCAGCATTTT.

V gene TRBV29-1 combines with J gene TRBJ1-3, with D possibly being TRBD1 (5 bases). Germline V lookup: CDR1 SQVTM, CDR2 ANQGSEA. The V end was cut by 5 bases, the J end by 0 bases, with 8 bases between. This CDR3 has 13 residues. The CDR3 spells CSVTGSSGNTIYF. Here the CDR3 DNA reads TGCAGCGTTACAGGATCCTCTGGAAACACCATATATTTT.

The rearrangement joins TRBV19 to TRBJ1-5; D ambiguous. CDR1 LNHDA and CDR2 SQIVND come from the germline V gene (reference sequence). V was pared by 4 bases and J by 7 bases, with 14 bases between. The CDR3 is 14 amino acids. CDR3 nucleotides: TGTGCCAGTAGTACCGGGCCCCTAGGGCAGCCCCAGCATTTT. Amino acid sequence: CASSTGPLGQPQHF.

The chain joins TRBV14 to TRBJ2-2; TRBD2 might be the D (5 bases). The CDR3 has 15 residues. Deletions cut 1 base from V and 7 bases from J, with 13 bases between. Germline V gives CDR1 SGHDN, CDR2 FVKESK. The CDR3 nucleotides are TGTGCCAGCAGCCAAGTTGGAGGATCGGGCGGGGAGCTGTTTTTT. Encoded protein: CASSQVGGSGGELFF.

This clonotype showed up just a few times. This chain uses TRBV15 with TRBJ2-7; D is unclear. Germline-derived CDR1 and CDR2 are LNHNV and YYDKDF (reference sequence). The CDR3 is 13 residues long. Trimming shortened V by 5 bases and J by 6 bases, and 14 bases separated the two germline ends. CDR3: CATSGTNSFEQYF. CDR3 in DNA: TGTGCCACCAGCGGAACCAACAGCTTCGAGCAGTACTTC.

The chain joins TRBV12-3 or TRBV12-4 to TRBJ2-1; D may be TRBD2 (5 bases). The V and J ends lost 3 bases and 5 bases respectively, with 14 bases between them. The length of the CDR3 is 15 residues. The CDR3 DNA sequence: TGTGCCAGCAGTTTGGGGAGTAGGAGCGACAATGAGCAGTTCTTC. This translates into CASSLGSRSDNEQFF.

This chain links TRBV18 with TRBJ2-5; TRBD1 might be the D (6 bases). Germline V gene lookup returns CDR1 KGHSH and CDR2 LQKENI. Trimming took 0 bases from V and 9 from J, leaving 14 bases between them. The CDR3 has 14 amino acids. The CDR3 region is CASSPPAGTKPQYF. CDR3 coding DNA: TGTGCCAGCTCACCACCTGCAGGGACAAAGCCCCAGTACTTC.

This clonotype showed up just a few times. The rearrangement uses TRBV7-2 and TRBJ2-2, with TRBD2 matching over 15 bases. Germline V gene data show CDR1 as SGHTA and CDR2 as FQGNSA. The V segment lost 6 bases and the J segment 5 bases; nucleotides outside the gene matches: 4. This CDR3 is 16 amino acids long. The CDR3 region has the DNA TGTGCCAGCAGATGGACTAGCGGGGGGGCGACCGGGGAGCTGTTTTTT. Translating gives CASRWTSGGATGELFF. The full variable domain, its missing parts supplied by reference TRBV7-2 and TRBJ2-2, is GAGVSQSPSNKVTEKGKDVELRCDPISGHTALYWYRQSLGQGLEFLIYFQGNSAPDKSGLPSDRFSAERTGGSVSTLTIQRTQQEDSAVYLCASRWTSGGATGELFFGEGSRLTVL.

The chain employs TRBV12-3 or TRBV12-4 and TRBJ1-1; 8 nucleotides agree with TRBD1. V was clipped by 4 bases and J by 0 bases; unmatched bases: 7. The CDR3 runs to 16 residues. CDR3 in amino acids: CASSWDRSTLNTEAFF. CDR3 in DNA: TGTGCCAGCAGTTGGGACAGGAGTACTCTGAACACTGAAGCTTTCTTT.

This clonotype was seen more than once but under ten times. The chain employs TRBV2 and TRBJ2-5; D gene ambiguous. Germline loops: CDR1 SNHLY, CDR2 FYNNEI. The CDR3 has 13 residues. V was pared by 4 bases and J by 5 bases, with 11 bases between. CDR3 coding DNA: TGTGCCAGCAGTGTTATTCAGTTGGAGACCCAGTACTTC. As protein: CASSVIQLETQYF.